These 13 T cell receptor beta chains originate from one sample sequenced in a study of HIV-infected patients and healthy controls. Alpha and beta constant-region primers primed reverse transcription of around 0.5 ug RNA. Using multiplexing indices, alpha and beta chain libraries were generated apart by chain-specific third strand synthesis. TCRdb re-derived calls from the 5' RACE reads in MiXCR, one entry per CDR3 protein. The profile covers some 6,600 distinct CDR3 sequences, with more than 9% appearing a single time and roughly 20% taken by the ten largest. Antiretroviral therapy had run roughly three months, about 14 weeks, before follow-up blood collection. All unsorted peripheral T cells were captured because whole blood was used without fractionation. The sample in question was blood, obtained during antiretroviral therapy. The source is an adult with HIV infection.

This clonotype was picked up many times. The chain employs TRBV12-3 or TRBV12-4 and TRBJ2-1; 14 bases map to TRBD2. J gave up 11 bases and V 7 bases, and 13 bases lay outside the gene matches. This CDR3 is 16 amino acids long. CDR3 protein: CASTQPRTSGGSQQFF. In nucleotides, the CDR3 is TGTGCCAGCACCCAACCCCGGACTAGCGGGGGGAGTCAGCAGTTCTTC.

The CDR3 DNA sequence: TGCGCCAGCAGCTTGACAGAACAAAAACTCAATGGCTACACCTTC. Protein: CASSLTEQKLNGYTF. This chain links TRBV5-1 with TRBJ1-2; D remains ambiguous. This CDR3 is 15 amino acids long. The V gene's germline CDR1 is SGHRS and CDR2 YFSETQ. V lost 1 base to trimming and J lost 6 bases, with 16 bases between them.

Relative to its sample, this clonotype is large. V gene TRBV28 combines with J gene TRBJ2-5; the match to TRBD2 covers 8 bases. This CDR3 is 16 amino acids long. V trimming: 4 bases; J trimming: 2 bases; junction bases outside the gene matches: 9. Germline CDR1 and CDR2: MDHEN and SYDVKM. CDR3 nucleotide sequence: TGTGCCAGCAGTTCCTTGGCGGGGGGCACACAAGAGACCCAGTACTTC. It codes for CASSSLAGGTQETQYF.

Many counts were recorded for this clonotype. The rearrangement joins TRBV14 to TRBJ2-7; 7 bases are a match to TRBD1. The V gene's germline CDR1 is SGHDN and CDR2 FVKESK. The CDR3 sequence is 12 residues long. J gave up 6 bases and V 5 bases, and 4 bases lay outside the gene matches. DNA for the CDR3: TGTGCCAGCAGCGCCGACAGGGCCGAGCAGTACTTC. Amino acid sequence: CASSADRAEQYF.

Sample share makes this clonotype medium-sized. V is TRBV7-9 and J is TRBJ1-1; D not certain. This CDR3 region has 13 residues. From germline, CDR1 is SEHNR and CDR2 FQNEAQ (reference sequence). V was pared by 5 bases and J by 4 bases, with 11 bases between. This chain's CDR3 is CASSPQDFTEAFF. The CDR3 DNA reads TGTGCCAGCAGCCCTCAGGATTTCACTGAAGCTTTCTTT.

There are a few counts of this clonotype. J is TRBJ2-3 and V is TRBV9, with unresolved D. The CDR3 is 12 amino acids. V lost 0 bases to trimming and J lost 5 bases, with 4 bases between them. Germline V lookup: CDR1 SGDLS, CDR2 YYNGEE. The CDR3, as DNA: TGTGCCAGCAGCGTAGTCGTAGATACGCAGTATTTT. This translates into CASSVVVDTQYF.

By its share, this clonotype is medium-sized. This rearrangement joins TRBV7-9 to TRBJ2-3; no definite D call. Deletions cut 8 bases from V and 2 bases from J, with 5 bases between. The CDR3 runs 11 residues. The germline CDR1 and CDR2 sequences are SEHNR and FQNEAQ (reference sequence). Here the CDR3 DNA reads TGTGCCAGCCTAATCACAGATACGCAGTATTTT. Protein sequence: CASLITDTQYF.

This clonotype appeared many times. The V gene is TRBV7-3, the J gene TRBJ2-5; the D gene is possibly TRBD2 (5 bases). The CDR3 consists of 15 residues. V was trimmed by 2 bases and J by 4 bases, leaving 14 bases between them. Germline V gives CDR1 SGHTA, CDR2 FQGTGA. The CDR3 coding sequence is TGTGCCAGCAGCTTAGAGGGCCGGTTATCAGAGACCCAGTACTTC. It is translated as CASSLEGRLSETQYF.

This clonotype is medium-sized in the sample. This chain joins TRBV7-6 and TRBJ2-1; D not certain. Germline CDR1 reads SGHVS; CDR2 reads FNYEAQ. CDR3 length: 14 amino acids. V lost 2 bases and J lost 9, with 14 bases in between. DNA of the CDR3: TGTGCCAGCAGCTTATCGGAAGCCAGCTTTGAGCAGTTCTTC. This gives the protein CASSLSEASFEQFF.

In its sample, this clonotype ranks as medium-sized (0.01 to 0.1%). V is TRBV19 and J is TRBJ2-7; 7 bases agree with TRBD1. With V trimmed by 5 bases and J by 2 bases, 0 bases remained unmatched. The germline V gene encodes CDR1 LNHDA and CDR2 SQIVND (reference sequence). The length of the CDR3 is 12 residues. The CDR3: CASSQGAYEQYF. CDR3 DNA: TGTGCCAGTAGTCAGGGGGCCTACGAGCAGTACTTC.

This clonotype rates as medium-sized (0.01 to 0.1%). The chain carries TRBV2 and TRBJ2-1; 11 bases align to TRBD1. V was pared by 2 bases and J by 5 bases, with 2 bases of the junction left unmatched. CDR3 length equals 15 residues. Germline V gene lookup returns CDR1 SNHLY and CDR2 FYNNEI. For the CDR3, the DNA is TGTGCCAGCAGTGAACCGGGACAGGGGGACAATGAGCAGTTCTTC. It specifies CASSEPGQGDNEQFF.

This clonotype is classed as medium-sized. The chain recombines TRBV3-1 with TRBJ1-2; weak D call: TRBD1 (6 bases). The CDR3 consists of 15 residues. Germline V gene sequence: CDR1 LGHDT, CDR2 YNNKEL (reference sequence). V shed 2 bases and J shed 4 bases, with 14 bases lying between them. The CDR3 region is CASSQPQQGTYGYTF. CDR3 DNA sequence: TGTGCCAGCAGCCAACCCCAACAGGGTACCTATGGCTACACCTTC.

This clonotype counts as medium-sized. The rearrangement joins TRBV11-1 to TRBJ2-5, with D unclear. This CDR3 has 15 amino acids. V lost 1 base and J 4 bases, leaving 13 bases between the germline ends. CDR1 and CDR2 (germline): SGHAT, FQDESV (reference sequence). CDR3 sequence reads: CASSLGIGMRETQYF. DNA for the CDR3: TGTGCCAGCAGCTTAGGAATAGGGATGAGAGAGACCCAGTACTTC.